The 21 T cell receptor beta chains in this list originate from one sample, sequenced in a study of vaccination and CD4 T cells after COVID-19. Indicated treatment: roughly nine-day PBMC culture with coronavirus spike peptide pools or control peptides (ViraFEST assay). Oncomine TCR Beta short-read sequencing was applied to DNA from cultured CD4+ T cells. MiXCR, run by TCRdb on the PCR reads, gives a single entry per CDR3 protein. The sample contains about 6,600 distinct CDR3 sequences, around 50% of which appear only once. These TCRs' antigens remain unknown. Source material: CD4+ T cells from blood, cultured in vitro. The source of these receptors is a human donor who had recovered from COVID-19.

The CDR3 nucleotides are TGTGCCAGCAGCTCGCTAGCTACTCCCAGGGAGCAGTACTTC. This sequence encodes CASSSLATPREQYF. The chain links TRBV5-4 to TRBJ2-7; a weak D match, TRBD2 (5 bases). This CDR3 contains 14 residues. The germline gives CDR1 SGHNT, CDR2 YYREEE (reference sequence). Trimming left V 3 bases short and J 7 bases short, with 17 bases between.

This clonotype showed up just a few times. The chain links TRBV6-2 or TRBV6-3 to TRBJ1-1; weak D call: TRBD1 (6 bases). V lost 8 bases and J 5 bases, leaving 12 bases between the germline ends. This CDR3 is 12 amino acids long. Germline CDR1 is MNHEY and CDR2 is SVGEGT. CDR3 nucleotides: TGTGCCAGCGGCGTCAGGGGAACTGAAGCTTTCTTT. Amino acid sequence: CASGVRGTEAFF.

V and J are TRBV6-1 and TRBJ1-1; D not certain. The CDR3 is 13 residues long. V lost 7 bases and J 8 bases, leaving 17 bases between the germline ends. Per the germline V gene, CDR1 is MNHNS and CDR2 is SASEGT. The CDR3 nucleotides read TGTGCCAGCACCGCGCCAATTGCTCGGGAAGCTTTCTTT. As protein: CASTAPIAREAFF.

This clonotype was seen only a few times. The V call is TRBV6-2 or TRBV6-3, the J call TRBJ2-1; D not certain. V was shortened by 7 bases and J by 7 bases, with 14 bases between the two germline ends. CDR3 length: 13 amino acids. CDR1 is MNHEY, CDR2 SVGEGT, per germline. CDR3 sequence: CASTPPTSNEQFF. The DNA of the CDR3 is TGTGCCAGCACCCCACCGACAAGTAATGAGCAGTTCTTC.

The genes are TRBV7-2 and TRBJ2-5; 8 nucleotides line up with TRBD2. CDR1 and CDR2 from the germline V gene are SGHTA and FQGNSA. The ends lost 4 bases at V and 2 bases at J; junction bases unmatched: 6. This CDR3 is 15 amino acids long. The CDR3 spells CASSSDGTRQETQYF. CDR3 DNA: TGTGCCAGCAGCTCGGACGGGACTAGACAAGAGACCCAGTACTTC. Full variable domain (outside the CDR3, taken from reference TRBV7-2 and TRBJ2-5): GAGVSQSPSNKVTEKGKDVELRCDPISGHTALYWYRQSLGQGLEFLIYFQGNSAPDKSGLPSDRFSAERTGGSVSTLTIQRTQQEDSAVYLCASSSDGTRQETQYFGPGTRLLVL.

The chain is built from TRBV20-1 and TRBJ1-2; TRBD1 is a possible D gene (6 bases). The CDR3 has 16 residues. Trimming stripped 4 bases from V and 3 bases from J, with 21 bases between. Germline V CDR1 and CDR2: DFQATT, SNEGSKA (reference sequence). The CDR3 sequence: CSATSRGGGRHYGYTF. The CDR3 DNA is TGCAGTGCTACCAGCCGTGGGGGGGGGCGGCACTATGGCTACACCTTC.

The genes are TRBV7-9 and TRBJ1-1; the match to TRBD1 covers 7 bases. The length of the CDR3 is 14 residues. V lost 3 bases, J lost 11 bases, and 12 bases stayed unmatched. From germline, CDR1 is SEHNR and CDR2 FQNEAQ (reference sequence). CDR3 residues: CASSLGRGQGGAFF. The CDR3 region has the DNA TGTGCCAGCAGCTTGGGAAGGGGGCAGGGGGGGGCTTTCTTT.

The chain is built from TRBV20-1 and TRBJ1-4; D may be TRBD1 (5 bases). The CDR3 length is 12 residues. CDR1 is DFQATT and CDR2 is SNEGSKA in the germline V gene (reference sequence). V lost 3 bases and J lost 8, with 10 bases in between. For the CDR3, the DNA is TGCAGTGCTAGCACAGGTCGCGAAAAACTGTTTTTT. Translating it yields CSASTGREKLFF.

The chain uses TRBV7-9 and TRBJ1-5; perhaps TRBD1 as D (6 bases). With 9 bases removed from V and 0 bases from J, the gap between germline ends came to 18 bases. Per germline, CDR1 SEHNR and CDR2 FQNEAQ (reference sequence). The CDR3 runs to 16 residues. The CDR3: CARGQSPKGSNQPQHF. The CDR3 nucleotides read TGTGCCAGAGGACAGAGTCCAAAAGGTAGCAATCAGCCCCAGCATTTT.

This clonotype was counted between two and nine times. The rearrangement links TRBV7-2 to TRBJ1-1; D perhaps matches TRBD1 (5 bases). Trimming left V 5 bases short and J 0 bases short, with 13 bases between. The V gene's germline CDR1 is SGHTA and CDR2 FQGNSA. The CDR3 consists of 15 residues. The CDR3 loop reads CASSMGGGMNTEAFF. CDR3 DNA: TGTGCCAGCAGCATGGGGGGGGGAATGAACACTGAAGCTTTCTTT. Full variable domain (outside the CDR3, taken from reference TRBV7-2 and TRBJ1-1): GAGVSQSPSNKVTEKGKDVELRCDPISGHTALYWYRQSLGQGLEFLIYFQGNSAPDKSGLPSDRFSAERTGGSVSTLTIQRTQQEDSAVYLCASSMGGGMNTEAFFGQGTRLTVV.

This clonotype was seen more than once but under ten times. The V gene is TRBV6-1, the J gene TRBJ2-2, with 10 bases identical to TRBD2. V shed 7 bases, J shed 6 bases, and the junction held 5 bases outside the gene matches. CDR1 and CDR2 from the germline V gene are MNHNS and SASEGT. This CDR3 is 14 amino acids long. For the CDR3, the DNA is TGTGCCAGCACCACGCTAGCGGGAGCCGGGGAGCTGTTTTTT. Translating gives CASTTLAGAGELFF.

The chain is built from TRBV19 and TRBJ2-2; TRBD1 agrees at 11 bases. The trim removed 7 bases at V and 5 bases at J, leaving 6 bases unmatched. The CDR3 consists of 15 residues. Germline V CDR1 and CDR2: LNHDA, SQIVND (reference sequence). CDR3 amino acids: CASTTGTGGTGELFF. The DNA of the CDR3 is TGTGCCAGTACTACCGGGACAGGGGGAACCGGGGAGCTGTTTTTT.

This clonotype was seen more than once but under ten times. The chain recombines TRBV20-1 with TRBJ1-1, with D unclear. Between the trimmed V and J ends, which lost 3 bases and 1 base, there was a span of 9 bases. Germline values: CDR1 DFQATT, CDR2 SNEGSKA (reference sequence). This CDR3 comprises 13 residues. The chain's CDR3 is CSASGDGNTEAFF. CDR3 bases: TGCAGTGCTAGTGGAGACGGGAACACTGAAGCTTTCTTT.

V is TRBV12-3 or TRBV12-4 and J is TRBJ2-2, with 9 bases aligning to TRBD1. After removal of 6 bases from V and 1 base from J, the junction contained 3 bases not matched to a gene. The CDR3 sequence is 15 residues long. In nucleotides, the CDR3 is TGTGCCAGCAGAAGACAGGGGGTGAACACCGGGGAGCTGTTTTTT. This sequence encodes CASRRQGVNTGELFF.

In its sample, this clonotype ranks as large (0.1 to 1%). The chain uses TRBV29-1 and TRBJ2-2; D ambiguous. The CDR3 is made up of 15 amino acids. Trimming took off 4 bases at V and 5 bases at J, with 17 bases between the two ends. Per germline, CDR1 SQVTM and CDR2 ANQGSEA. CDR3 coding DNA: TGCAGCGTTGCCGCCCTGAGGTCCTCAACCGGGGAGCTGTTTTTT. This encodes CSVAALRSSTGELFF.

V is TRBV19 and J is TRBJ1-6, with a possible D match to TRBD1 (6 bases). CDR1 and CDR2 (germline): LNHDA, SQIVND (reference sequence). V lost 7 bases to trimming and J lost 9 bases, with 25 bases between them. This CDR3 spans 17 amino acids. The CDR3 reads CASNLQTGTSERSPLHF. CDR3 in DNA: TGTGCCAGTAACCTCCAAACCGGGACATCAGAACGTTCACCCCTCCACTTT.

This clonotype was counted only a few times. The chain recombines TRBV7-8 with TRBJ1-5; 8 nucleotides align to TRBD1. The CDR3 spans 13 residues. Germline lookup yields CDR1 SGHVS and CDR2 FQNEAQ. Trimming removed 10 bases from V and 1 base from J; junction bases left unmatched: 3. The CDR3 DNA follows: TGTGCCATCGGGACAGGAAGCAATCAGCCCCAGCATTTT. Its protein product is CAIGTGSNQPQHF.

This clonotype was recorded once. This sequence joins TRBV6-5 and TRBJ1-3; D not resolved. The CDR3 runs to 16 residues. V was clipped by 0 bases and J by 0 bases, with 9 bases between them. Per germline, CDR1 MNHEY and CDR2 SVGAGI. For the CDR3, the DNA is TGTGCCAGCAGTTACTCCATGCCGAGCTCTGGAAACACCATATATTTT. As protein: CASSYSMPSSGNTIYF.

This clonotype was picked up a small number of times. The chain joins TRBV11-2 to TRBJ2-2, with D unresolved. This CDR3 is 15 amino acids long. Per the germline V gene, CDR1 is SGHAT and CDR2 is FQNNGV. The V end was cut by 1 base, the J end by 8 bases, with 14 bases between. The CDR3 loop is CASSLVTYASGELFF. The DNA of the CDR3 is TGTGCCAGCAGCTTAGTTACCTACGCTTCGGGGGAGCTGTTTTTT.

This chain joins TRBV20-1 and TRBJ2-3; no clear D gene. The CDR3 runs 16 residues. Germline V gene data show CDR1 as DFQATT and CDR2 as SNEGSKA (reference sequence). The ends were cut back, 6 bases at V and 0 bases at J, with 19 bases in the middle. CDR3 DNA sequence: TGCAGTGCCAAAGCCTTAGCAACTGTTAGCACAGATACGCAGTATTTT. Its translation is CSAKALATVSTDTQYF.

In this sample, this clonotype is medium-sized. The chain uses TRBV11-3 and TRBJ2-3; the D gene is possibly TRBD1 (6 bases). This CDR3 has 15 amino acids. The germline V and J ends were trimmed by 1 base and 4 bases, with 12 bases remaining between them. Germline CDR1 is SGHNT and CDR2 is YENEEA. In DNA, the CDR3 is TGTGCCAGCAGCTTAGTTGGCAGGGGAGCAGATACGCAGTATTTT. Amino acid sequence: CASSLVGRGADTQYF.